Sequencing of this TCR beta chain was carried out in a study of T cell clonality in common variable immunodeficiency. Overall study results and limits: CVID patient heterogeneity limited repertoire-clinical complication correlations. Authors noted CVID clonality's cause needs subpopulation repertoire sequencing.

Using immunoSEQ multiplex PCR, the repertoire was profiled, and TCRdb retains in-frame clones only, with some absent. The sample shows 50,000 to 60,000 clones, no singletons; the ten largest hold under 0.9%. Caucasian heritage predominated among both patients and controls. This clone came up many times. What it binds is not known. Sequenced sample: peripheral blood mononuclear cells. This clonotype originated in a person aged 18 to 69 in good health.

CDR3 bases read: TGTGCCAGCAGGAACCTACAGGGTACCGGGGAG. Protein sequence: CASRNLQGTGE. The whole CDR3 is CASRNLQGTGELFF. V gene TRBV6-4 combines with J gene TRBJ2-2; D might be TRBD1 (6 bases). The missing CDR3 end, 3 residues past where the read stops, is filled in from the germline J gene. Looked up from germline, CDR1 is MRHNA and CDR2 is SNTAGT. V was trimmed by 6 bases and J by 5 bases, leaving 13 bases between them. There are 14 residues in the CDR3.